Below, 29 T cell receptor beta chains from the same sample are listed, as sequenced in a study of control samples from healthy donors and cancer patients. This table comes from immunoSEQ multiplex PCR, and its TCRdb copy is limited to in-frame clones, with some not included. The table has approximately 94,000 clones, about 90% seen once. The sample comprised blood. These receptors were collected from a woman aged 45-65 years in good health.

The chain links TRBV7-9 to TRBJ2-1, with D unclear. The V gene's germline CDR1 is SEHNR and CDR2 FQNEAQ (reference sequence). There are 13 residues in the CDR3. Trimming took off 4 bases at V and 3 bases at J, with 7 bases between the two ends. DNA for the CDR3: TGTGCCAGCAGCTCGGAAAACTACAATGAGCAGTTCTTC. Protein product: CASSSENYNEQFF.

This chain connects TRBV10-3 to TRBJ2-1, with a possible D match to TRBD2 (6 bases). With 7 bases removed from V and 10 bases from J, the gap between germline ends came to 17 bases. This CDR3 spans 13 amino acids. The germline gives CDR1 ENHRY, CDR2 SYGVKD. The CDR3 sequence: CAITGTWGGEQFF. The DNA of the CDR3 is TGTGCCATCACCGGGACTTGGGGCGGAGAGCAGTTCTTC.

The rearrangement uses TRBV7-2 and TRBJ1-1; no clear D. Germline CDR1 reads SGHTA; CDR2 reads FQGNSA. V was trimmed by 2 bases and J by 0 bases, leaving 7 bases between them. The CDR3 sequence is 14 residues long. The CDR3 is CASSLSGVNTEAFF. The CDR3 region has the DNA TGTGCCAGCAGCTTATCCGGGGTGAACACTGAAGCTTTCTTT. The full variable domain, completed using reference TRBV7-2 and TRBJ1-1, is GAGVSQSPSNKVTEKGKDVELRCDPISGHTALYWYRQSLGQGLEFLIYFQGNSAPDKSGLPSDRFSAERTGGSVSTLTIQRTQQEDSAVYLCASSLSGVNTEAFFGQGTRLTVV.

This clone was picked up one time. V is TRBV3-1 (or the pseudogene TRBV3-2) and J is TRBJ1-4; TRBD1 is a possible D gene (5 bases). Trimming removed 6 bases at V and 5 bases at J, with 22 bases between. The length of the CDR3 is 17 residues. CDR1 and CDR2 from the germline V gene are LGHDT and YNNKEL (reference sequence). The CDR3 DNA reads TGTGCCAGCAGGGAGGGGAGTACAGCTCTGGAGAATGAAAAACTGTTTTTT. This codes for CASREGSTALENEKLFF.

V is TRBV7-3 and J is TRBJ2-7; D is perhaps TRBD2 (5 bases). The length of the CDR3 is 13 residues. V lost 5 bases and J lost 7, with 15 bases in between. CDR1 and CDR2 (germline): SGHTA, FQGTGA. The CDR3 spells CASSPEARGEQYF. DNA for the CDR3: TGTGCCAGCAGCCCCGAGGCTAGAGGGGAGCAGTACTTC.

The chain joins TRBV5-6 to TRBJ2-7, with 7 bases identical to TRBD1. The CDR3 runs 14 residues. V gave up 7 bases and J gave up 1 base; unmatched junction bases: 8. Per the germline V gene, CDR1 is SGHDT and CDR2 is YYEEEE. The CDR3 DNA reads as TGTGCCAGCCGGGGACAGCTGGGATCCTACGAGCAGTACTTC. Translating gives CASRGQLGSYEQYF.

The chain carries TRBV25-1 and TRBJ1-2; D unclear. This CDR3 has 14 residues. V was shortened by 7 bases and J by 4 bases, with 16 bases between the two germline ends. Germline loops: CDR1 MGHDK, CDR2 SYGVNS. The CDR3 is CASTPRRPGYGYTF. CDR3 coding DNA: TGTGCCAGCACCCCCCGAAGGCCTGGCTATGGCTACACCTTC.

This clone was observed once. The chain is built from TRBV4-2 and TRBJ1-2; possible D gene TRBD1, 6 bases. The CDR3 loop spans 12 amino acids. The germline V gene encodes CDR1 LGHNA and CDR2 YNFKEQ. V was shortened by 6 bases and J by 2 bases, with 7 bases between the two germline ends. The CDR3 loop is CASRGGNYGYTF. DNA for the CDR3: TGTGCCAGCAGAGGGGGGAACTATGGCTACACCTTC.

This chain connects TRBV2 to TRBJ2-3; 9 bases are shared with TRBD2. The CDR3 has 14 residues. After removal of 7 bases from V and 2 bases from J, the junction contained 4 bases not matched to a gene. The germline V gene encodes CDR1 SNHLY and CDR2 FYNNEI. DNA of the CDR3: TGTGCCAGCAACAGACTAGCGGCCACAGATACGCAGTATTTT. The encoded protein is CASNRLAATDTQYF.

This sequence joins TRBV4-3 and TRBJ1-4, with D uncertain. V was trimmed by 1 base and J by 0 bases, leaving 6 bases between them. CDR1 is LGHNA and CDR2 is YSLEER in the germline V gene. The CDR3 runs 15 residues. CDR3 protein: CASSQGTATNEKLFF. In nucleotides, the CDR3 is TGCGCCAGCAGCCAAGGGACCGCAACTAATGAAAAACTGTTTTTT.

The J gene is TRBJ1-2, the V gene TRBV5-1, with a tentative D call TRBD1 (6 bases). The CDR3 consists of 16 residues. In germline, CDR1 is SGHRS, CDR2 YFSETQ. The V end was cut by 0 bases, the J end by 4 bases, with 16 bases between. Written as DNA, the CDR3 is TGCGCCAGCAGCTTGGCTAACCCCCCAGGGGCCTATGGCTACACCTTC. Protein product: CASSLANPPGAYGYTF.

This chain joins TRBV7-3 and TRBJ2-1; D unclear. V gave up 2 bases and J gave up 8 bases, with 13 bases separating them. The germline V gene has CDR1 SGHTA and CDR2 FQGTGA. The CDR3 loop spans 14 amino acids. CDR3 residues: CASSLGLAFDEQFF. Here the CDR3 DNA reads TGTGCCAGCAGCTTAGGTTTAGCTTTCGATGAGCAGTTCTTC.

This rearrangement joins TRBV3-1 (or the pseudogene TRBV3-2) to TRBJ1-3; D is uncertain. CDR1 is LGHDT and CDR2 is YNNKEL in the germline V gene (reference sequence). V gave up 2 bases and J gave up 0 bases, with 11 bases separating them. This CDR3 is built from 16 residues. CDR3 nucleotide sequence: TGTGCCAGCAGCCAAAGGCAGCTGGGCTCTGGAAACACCATATATTTT. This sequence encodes CASSQRQLGSGNTIYF.

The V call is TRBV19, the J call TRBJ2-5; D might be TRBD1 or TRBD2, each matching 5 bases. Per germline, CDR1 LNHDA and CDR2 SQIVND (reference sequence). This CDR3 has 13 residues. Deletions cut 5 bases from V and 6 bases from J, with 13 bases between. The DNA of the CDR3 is TGTGCCAGTAGTCGGGACCGTACTAAGACCCAGTACTTC. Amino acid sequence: CASSRDRTKTQYF. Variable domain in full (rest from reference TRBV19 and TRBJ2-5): DGGITQSPKYLFRKEGQNVTLSCEQNLNHDAMYWYRQDPGQGLRLIYYSQIVNDFQKGDIAEGYSVSREKKESFPLTVTSAQKNPTAFYLCASSRDRTKTQYFGPGTRLLVL.

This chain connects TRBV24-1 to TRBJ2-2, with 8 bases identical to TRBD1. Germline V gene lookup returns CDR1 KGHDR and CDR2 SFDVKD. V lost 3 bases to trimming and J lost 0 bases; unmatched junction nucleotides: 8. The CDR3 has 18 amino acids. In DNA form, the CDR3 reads TGTGCCACCAGTGATGCCGCAGGGGGCCCCGCGAACACCGGGGAGCTGTTTTTT. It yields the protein CATSDAAGGPANTGELFF.

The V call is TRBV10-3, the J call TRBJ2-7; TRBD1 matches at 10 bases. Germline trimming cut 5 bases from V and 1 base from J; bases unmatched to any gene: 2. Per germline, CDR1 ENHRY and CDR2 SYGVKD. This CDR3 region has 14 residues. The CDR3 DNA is TGTGCCATCAGTCCGGGACAGGGGTCCTACGAGCAGTACTTC. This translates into CAISPGQGSYEQYF.

As DNA, the CDR3 is TGTGCCAGCAGCCGAGCAGGGCAGAACACTGAAGCTTTCTTT. This sequence encodes CASSRAGQNTEAFF. This chain uses TRBV3-1 (or the pseudogene TRBV3-2) with TRBJ1-1; maybe TRBD1 (5 bases). With 4 bases removed from V and 1 base from J, the gap between germline ends came to 10 bases. The length of the CDR3 is 14 residues. Germline V CDR1 and CDR2: LGHDT, YNNKEL (reference sequence).

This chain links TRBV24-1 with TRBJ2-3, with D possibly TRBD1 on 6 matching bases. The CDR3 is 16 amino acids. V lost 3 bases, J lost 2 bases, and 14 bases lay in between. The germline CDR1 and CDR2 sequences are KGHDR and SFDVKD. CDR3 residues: CATSDPDRTSTDTQYF. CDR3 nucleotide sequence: TGTGCCACCAGTGATCCCGACAGGACTTCCACAGATACGCAGTATTTT.

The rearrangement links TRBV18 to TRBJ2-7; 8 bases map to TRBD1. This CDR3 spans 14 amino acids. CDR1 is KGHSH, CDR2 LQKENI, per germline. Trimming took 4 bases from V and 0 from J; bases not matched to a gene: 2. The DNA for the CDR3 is TGTGCCAGCTCACGGACAGGGAGCTCCTACGAGCAGTACGTC. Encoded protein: CASSRTGSSYEQYV.

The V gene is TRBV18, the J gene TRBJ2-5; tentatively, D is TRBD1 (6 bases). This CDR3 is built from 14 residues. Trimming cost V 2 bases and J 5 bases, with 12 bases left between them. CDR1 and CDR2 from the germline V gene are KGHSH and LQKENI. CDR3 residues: CASSPWDNGETQYF. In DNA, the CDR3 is TGTGCCAGCTCACCATGGGACAACGGGGAGACCCAGTACTTC.

CDR3 residues: CASSHRGGYRYNEQFF. CDR3 DNA sequence: TGTGCCAGCAGTCACCGGGGGGGCTATCGCTACAATGAGCAGTTCTTC. The chain links TRBV6-2 or TRBV6-3 to TRBJ2-1; the match to TRBD2 covers 8 bases. CDR1 is MNHEY and CDR2 is SVGEGT in the germline V gene. J was trimmed by 3 bases and V by 5 bases; bases with no gene match: 9. This CDR3 region has 16 residues.

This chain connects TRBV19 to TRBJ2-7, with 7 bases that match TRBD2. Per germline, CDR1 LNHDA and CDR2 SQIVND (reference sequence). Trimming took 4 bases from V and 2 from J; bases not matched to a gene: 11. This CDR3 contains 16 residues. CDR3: CASSTGNQRDAYEQYV. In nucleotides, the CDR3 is TGTGCCAGTAGTACCGGGAACCAGCGGGACGCCTACGAGCAGTACGTC.

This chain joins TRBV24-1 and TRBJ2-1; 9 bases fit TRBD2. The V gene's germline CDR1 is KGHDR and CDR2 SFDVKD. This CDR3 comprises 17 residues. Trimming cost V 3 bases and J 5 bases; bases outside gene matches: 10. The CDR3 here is CATSDRPGLARDNEQFF. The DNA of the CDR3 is TGTGCCACCAGTGATCGGCCGGGACTAGCCCGCGACAATGAGCAGTTCTTC.

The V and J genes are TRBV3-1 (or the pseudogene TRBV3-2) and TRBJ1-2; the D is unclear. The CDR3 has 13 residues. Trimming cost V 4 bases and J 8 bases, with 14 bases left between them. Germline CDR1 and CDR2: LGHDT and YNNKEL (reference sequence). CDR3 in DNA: TGTGCCAGCAGCCCGAGGACGGCGCAAGGCTACACCTTC. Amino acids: CASSPRTAQGYTF.

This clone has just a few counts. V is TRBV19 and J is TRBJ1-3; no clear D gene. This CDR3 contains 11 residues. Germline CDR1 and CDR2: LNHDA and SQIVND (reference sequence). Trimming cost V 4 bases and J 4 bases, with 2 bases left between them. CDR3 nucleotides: TGTGCCAGTAGTACCGGAAACACCATATATTTT. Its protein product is CASSTGNTIYF.

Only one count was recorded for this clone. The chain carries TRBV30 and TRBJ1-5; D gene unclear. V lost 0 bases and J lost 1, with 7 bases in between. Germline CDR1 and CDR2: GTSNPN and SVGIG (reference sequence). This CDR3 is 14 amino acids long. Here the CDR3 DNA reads TGTGCCTGGAGTGTTTTGCAGAGCAATCAGCCCCAGCATTTT. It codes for CAWSVLQSNQPQHF. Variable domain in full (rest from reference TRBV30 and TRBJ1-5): SQTIHQWPATLVQPVGSPLSLECTVEGTSNPNLYWYRQAAGRGLQLLFYSVGIGQISSEVPQNLSASRPQDRQFILSSKKLLLSDSGFYLCAWSVLQSNQPQHFGDGTRLSIL.

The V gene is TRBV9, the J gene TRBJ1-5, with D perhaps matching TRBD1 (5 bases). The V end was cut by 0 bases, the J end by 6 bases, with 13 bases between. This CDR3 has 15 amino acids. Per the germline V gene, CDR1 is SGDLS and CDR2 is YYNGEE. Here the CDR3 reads CASSVGGVIRQPQHF. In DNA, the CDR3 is TGTGCCAGCAGCGTAGGAGGGGTGATTCGTCAGCCCCAGCATTTT.

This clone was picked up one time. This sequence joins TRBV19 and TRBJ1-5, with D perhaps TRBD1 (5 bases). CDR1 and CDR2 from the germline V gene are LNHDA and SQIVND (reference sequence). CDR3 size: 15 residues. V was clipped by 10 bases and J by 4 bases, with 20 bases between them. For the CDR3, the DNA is TGTGCCACCAGGGCTCTCCTGGGTAGGAATCAGCCCCAGCATTTT. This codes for CATRALLGRNQPQHF.

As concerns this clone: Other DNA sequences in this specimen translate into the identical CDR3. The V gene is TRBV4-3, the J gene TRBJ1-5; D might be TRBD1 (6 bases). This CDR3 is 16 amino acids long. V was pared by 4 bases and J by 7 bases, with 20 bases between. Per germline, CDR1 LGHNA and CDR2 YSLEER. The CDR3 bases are TGCGCCAGCAGCCCGCGAGCAGGGGAGTCGGGGCAGCCCCAGCATTTT. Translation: CASSPRAGESGQPQHF.